The clone carrying this T cell receptor beta chain showed up just once. Its antigen is currently unknown. Expressed TCRB transcripts got sequenced, as all isolated RNA was reverse transcribed. Sequenced by immunoSEQ multiplex PCR; TCRdb stores in-frame clones only, minus some. The table includes about 120,000 clones, roughly 17% detected once. V was clipped by 0 bases and J by 8 bases, with 14 bases between them. CDR1 and CDR2 from the germline V gene are ENHRY and SYGVKD. This CDR3 has 15 residues. The data were taken from a study of beta chain features in type 1 diabetes. Background on the study: Sorted cell examination encompassed over 90,000,000 cells across all samples.

Notes on the study in general: Shortening that was moderate but significant affected the TCRB CDR3s of Type 1 diabetes patients in all four CD4+ subsets.

The sequence was obtained from a man younger than 45 with type 1 diabetes. Sequenced input: central memory CD4+ T cells from blood. J is TRBJ2-1 and V is TRBV10-3; D unclear. As DNA, the CDR3 is TGTGCCATCAGTGAGTCGGGAATCCTATCTCATGAGCAGTTCTTC. Protein sequence: CAISESGILSHEQFF.